The clone carrying this T cell receptor beta chain was seen only a few times. Its antigen is unknown. V lost 3 bases, J lost 4 bases, and 9 bases stayed unmatched. Germline CDR1 is KGHSH and CDR2 is LQKENI. This CDR3 spans 17 amino acids. The record originates from a study of shared clonotypes between healthy human individuals. For the study at large: Each donor contributed plates that comprised three CD4 naive, three CD4 memory, two CD8 naive and one CD8 memory. Study results and limitations: Limited genetic and exposure-history diversity came from having few donors. Among several donors, around 5% of naive CD4 clonotypes were found in common.

As originally analysed: Owing to the provision of junction-only sequences devoid of quality scores by immunoSEQ, filtering differed. The protocol was immunoSEQ multiplex PCR, while the TCRdb copy is restricted to in-frame clones and leaves out a portion. The V and J calls and clone size are taken from that table; D and trimming were inferred from the DNA. Of over a million clones listed, more than 75% were seen once; the top ten hold 0.6% to 0.7%. The rearrangement links TRBV18 to TRBJ1-2; 12 nucleotides align to TRBD1. The sequence derives from a man aged 18 to 29 in good health. Some clones in this sample may be carry-over from other donors' samples. Specimen: memory CD4+ T cells from PBMCs. Noted subset: CD45RA-negative fraction. The CDR3 is CASSPVGTGGNRYGYTF. Here the CDR3 DNA reads TGTGCCAGCTCACCGGTTGGGACAGGGGGCAATCGCTATGGCTACACCTTC.